The 19 T cell receptor beta chains given below trace back to one sample, sequenced in a study of monozygotic twins with cystic fibrosis. The table came from immunoSEQ multiplex PCR; TCRdb's copy has only in-frame clones and leaves some out. Here the sample spans roughly 19,000 clones, approximately 97% being singletons. Material: blood. The receptors stem from a woman aged 25-40 years with cystic fibrosis.

The V and J genes are TRBV29-1 and TRBJ2-5, with a possible D match to TRBD1 (6 bases). Deletions cut 7 bases from V and 3 bases from J, with 15 bases between. The CDR3 is 13 amino acids. Germline V CDR1 and CDR2: SQVTM, ANQGSEA. As DNA, the CDR3 is TGCAGCGGTTGTTTGGGGGCGAAAGAGACCCAGTACTTC. Its protein is CSGCLGAKETQYF.

The chain joins TRBV5-1 to TRBJ2-2; D not resolved. V was trimmed by 0 bases and J by 0 bases, leaving 12 bases between them. The CDR3 is 17 residues long. Germline V lookup: CDR1 SGHRS, CDR2 YFSETQ. CDR3 nucleotides: TGCGCCAGCAGCTTGGGAAAGGGTACTGCGAACACCGGGGAGCTGTTTTTT. Translation: CASSLGKGTANTGELFF. Looking up the rest from reference TRBV5-1 and TRBJ2-2 gives the full variable domain: KAGVTQTPRYLIKTRGQQVTLSCSPISGHRSVSWYQQTPGQGLQFLFEYFSETQRNKGNFPGRFSGRQFSNSRSEMNVSTLELGDSALYLCASSLGKGTANTGELFFGEGSRLTVL.

The V and J genes are TRBV28 and TRBJ1-2, with TRBD1 as a possible D gene (5 bases). Between the trimmed V and J ends, which lost 4 bases and 6 bases, there was a span of 21 bases. CDR3 length equals 16 residues. Per the germline V gene, CDR1 is MDHEN and CDR2 is SYDVKM. CDR3 sequence: CASSSLGRRGINGYTF. CDR3 bases: TGTGCCAGCAGTTCCCTGGGTCGCCGGGGGATCAATGGCTACACCTTC.

The rearrangement uses TRBV2 and TRBJ2-6; D is unresolved. The CDR3 runs 16 residues. CDR1 SNHLY and CDR2 FYNNEI come from the germline V gene. The V end was cut by 10 bases, the J end by 5 bases, with 21 bases between. CDR3: CATLPRTQRRANVLTF. The DNA of the CDR3 is TGTGCCACTCTACCCCGAACCCAACGTCGGGCCAACGTCCTGACTTTC.

J is TRBJ1-3 and V is TRBV5-1; TRBD1 aligns across 7 bases. The CDR3 spans 14 residues. V was pared by 7 bases and J by 0 bases, with 4 bases of the junction left unmatched. CDR1 SGHRS and CDR2 YFSETQ come from the germline V gene. In DNA, the CDR3 is TGCGCCAGCTCACAGGGGCTCTCTGGAAACACCATATATTTT. Residues: CASSQGLSGNTIYF.

This chain uses TRBV29-1 with TRBJ2-5; TRBD1 might be the D (5 bases). CDR1 and CDR2 from the germline V gene are SQVTM and ANQGSEA. Trimming took off 4 bases at V and 5 bases at J, with 14 bases between the two ends. This CDR3 region has 13 residues. CDR3 protein: CSVVGQGGETQYF. The CDR3, as DNA: TGCAGCGTTGTCGGGCAGGGTGGGGAGACCCAGTACTTC.

This clone has just one count. This chain joins TRBV2 and TRBJ1-2, with 12 bases identical to TRBD1. The V and J ends lost 5 bases and 7 bases, in that order; junction bases with no gene match: 8. This CDR3 is 15 amino acids long. Per germline, CDR1 SNHLY and CDR2 FYNNEI. The CDR3 is CASSPPGQGAAGYTF. CDR3 coding DNA: TGTGCCAGCAGTCCCCCGGGACAGGGGGCAGCTGGCTACACCTTC.

V gene TRBV29-1 combines with J gene TRBJ2-7; a weak D match, TRBD2 (5 bases). The V gene's germline CDR1 is SQVTM and CDR2 ANQGSEA. The ends were cut back, 7 bases at V and 4 bases at J, with 17 bases in the middle. This CDR3 spans 13 amino acids. CDR3 sequence reads: CSALVPPGYEQYF. The CDR3 DNA is TGCAGCGCACTAGTCCCGCCTGGGTACGAGCAGTACTTC.

This clone appeared a single time. As DNA, the CDR3 is TGCGCCAGCAGCCAAGATACAGAAAGGCAGCCCCAGCATTTT. It codes for CASSQDTERQPQHF. The J gene is TRBJ1-5, the V gene TRBV4-1, with D hard to call. Germline values: CDR1 MGHRA, CDR2 YSYEKL. This CDR3 is built from 14 residues. Trimming left V 0 bases short and J 7 bases short, with 10 bases between.

V gene TRBV10-3 combines with J gene TRBJ1-1; D gene ambiguous. CDR3 length equals 16 residues. V was cut by 6 bases and J by 1 base, with 18 bases left in between. Germline CDR1 reads ENHRY; CDR2 reads SYGVKD. CDR3 protein: CAISPLWVGSNTEAFF. The CDR3, as DNA: TGTGCCATCAGCCCCCTTTGGGTGGGGTCGAACACTGAAGCTTTCTTT.

This clone was recorded only once. The genes are TRBV2 and TRBJ1-5; tentative D call: TRBD1 (6 bases). Trimming removed 6 bases at V and 6 bases at J, with 18 bases between. The germline gives CDR1 SNHLY, CDR2 FYNNEI. The CDR3 length is 15 residues. The CDR3: CASSPQGRTSQPQHF. The CDR3 bases are TGTGCCAGCAGCCCACAGGGTAGGACTAGTCAGCCCCAGCATTTT.

The CDR3 nucleotides read TGTGCCAGCAGCTTAGGCCAAGTGCTACTTAATGAAAAACTGTTTTTT. It is translated as CASSLGQVLLNEKLFF. J is TRBJ1-4 and V is TRBV7-6, with D uncertain. Germline V gene data show CDR1 as SGHVS and CDR2 as FNYEAQ. The CDR3 sequence is 16 residues long. With 1 base removed from V and 4 bases from J, the gap between germline ends came to 13 bases.

The chain carries TRBV6-1 and TRBJ1-1; 7 nucleotides align to TRBD1. J gave up 2 bases and V 7 bases, and 10 bases lay outside the gene matches. The CDR3 extends over 15 amino acids. From germline, CDR1 is MNHNS and CDR2 SASEGT. The CDR3: CASTTGQASNTEAFF. DNA for the CDR3: TGTGCCAGCACCACCGGACAGGCCTCCAACACTGAAGCTTTCTTT.

The rearrangement uses TRBV10-3 and TRBJ2-3, with 14 bases that match TRBD2. The CDR3 totals 16 residues. Unmatched junction bases numbered 8, after V lost 6 bases and J lost 6 bases. Germline CDR1 is ENHRY and CDR2 is SYGVKD. The CDR3 DNA reads as TGTGCCATCAGCCCGACTAGCGGGGGGGCTTTGGATACGCAGTATTTT. Translated, it gives CAISPTSGGALDTQYF.

CDR3: CAEGVGNSPLHF. The CDR3 coding sequence is TGTGCGGAGGGCGTAGGTAATTCACCCCTCCACTTT. The V and J genes are TRBV6-1 and TRBJ1-6; D is unclear. The CDR3 spans 12 residues. Germline V gene lookup returns CDR1 MNHNS and CDR2 SASEGT.

V is TRBV6-5 and J is TRBJ2-5, with a possible D match to TRBD1 (6 bases). The CDR3 extends over 13 amino acids. V lost 6 bases and J 5 bases, leaving 13 bases between the germline ends. Germline-derived CDR1 and CDR2 are MNHEY and SVGAGI. The CDR3 DNA reads as TGTGCCAGCAGGGACAGTCTGAGGGAGACCCAGTACTTC. This sequence encodes CASRDSLRETQYF.

This clone was seen more than once but under ten times. The chain has TRBV7-9 and TRBJ1-2, with 10 bases lining up with TRBD1. The CDR3 totals 16 residues. The V gene end was trimmed by 1 base and the J gene end by 2 bases; junction bases not matched to a gene: 4. Looked up from germline, CDR1 is SEHNR and CDR2 is FQNEAQ (reference sequence). CDR3 amino acids: CASSLGQGAPNYGYTF. CDR3 nucleotide sequence: TGTGCCAGCAGCTTAGGACAGGGGGCGCCGAACTATGGCTACACCTTC.

The chain carries TRBV5-1 and TRBJ1-1; D remains ambiguous. V lost 1 base, J lost 6 bases, and 16 bases lay in between. The CDR3 sequence is 15 residues long. In germline, CDR1 is SGHRS, CDR2 YFSETQ. CDR3 sequence (DNA): TGCGCCAGCAGCTTGTTGGTCGGAACACGCTCTGAAGCTTTCTTT. It translates to CASSLLVGTRSEAFF.

In its sample, this clone was seen once. This chain links TRBV18 with TRBJ1-1; D not certain. The CDR3 is 15 amino acids. V lost 3 bases to trimming and J lost 3 bases, with 14 bases between them. Germline lookup yields CDR1 KGHSH and CDR2 LQKENI. The CDR3 is CASSPRMGGDTEAFF. CDR3 bases: TGTGCCAGCTCACCCAGGATGGGCGGGGACACTGAAGCTTTCTTT.